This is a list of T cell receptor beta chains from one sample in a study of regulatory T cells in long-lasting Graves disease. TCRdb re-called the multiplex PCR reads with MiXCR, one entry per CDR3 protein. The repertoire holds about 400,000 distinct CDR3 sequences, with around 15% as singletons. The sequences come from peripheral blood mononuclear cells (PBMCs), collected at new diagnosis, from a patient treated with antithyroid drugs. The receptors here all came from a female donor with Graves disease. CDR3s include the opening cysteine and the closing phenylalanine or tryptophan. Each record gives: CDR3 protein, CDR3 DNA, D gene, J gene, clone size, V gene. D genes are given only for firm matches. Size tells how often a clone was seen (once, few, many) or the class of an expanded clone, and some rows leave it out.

CASSLSFGGAPDTQYF,TGTGCCAGCAGCTTATCATTCGGAGGGGCCCCAGATACGCAGTATTTT,-,TRBJ2-3,many,TRBV7-2
CASSLTGTDSYEQYF,TGCGCCAGCAGCTTGACCGGGACAGACTCCTACGAGCAGTACTTC,TRBD1,TRBJ2-7,many,TRBV5-1
CASSQVSSENEQFF,TGCGCCAGCAGCCAAGTTTCCTCCGAGAATGAGCAGTTCTTC,-,TRBJ2-1,few,TRBV4-1
CASSFGGNEKLFF,TGTGCCAGCAGCTTTGGAGGAAACGAAAAACTGTTTTTT,-,TRBJ1-4,many,TRBV11-2
CASSYSIARDTEETQYF,TGTGCCAGCAGTTACTCGATAGCCCGGGACACCGAAGAGACCCAGTACTTC,-,TRBJ2-5,-,TRBV6-2/TRBV6-3
CASRDLGQDYNEQFF,TGTGCCAGCAGAGACCTGGGACAGGATTACAATGAGCAGTTCTTC,TRBD1,TRBJ2-1,many,TRBV6-2/TRBV6-3
CASSQPRDGELFF,TGCGCCAGCAGCCAACCTCGGGACGGGGAGCTGTTTTTT,-,TRBJ2-2,few,TRBV4-1
CACKQGLGNYGYTF,TGTGCCTGTAAACAGGGGTTAGGGAACTATGGCTACACCTTC,TRBD1,TRBJ1-2,many,TRBV30
CASSLAWHPQREGSSTDTQYF,TGTGCCAGCAGTTTAGCATGGCATCCCCAGCGGGAAGGGTCTAGCACAGATACGCAGTATTTT,TRBD2,TRBJ2-3,-,TRBV12-3/TRBV12-4
CASSYKDRPNEQFF,TGTGCCAGCAGTTACAAAGACAGACCCAATGAGCAGTTCTTC,-,TRBJ2-1,many,TRBV7-9
CASSLGVSVNMNTEAFF,TGTGCCAGCAGCCTAGGGGTAAGCGTTAACATGAACACTGAAGCTTTCTTT,-,TRBJ1-1,many,TRBV28
CASSLEPSFGDTQYF,TGCGCCAGCAGCTTGGAACCGTCGTTTGGAGATACGCAGTATTTT,-,TRBJ2-3,many,TRBV5-1
CSARVSRLAVYEQYF,TGCAGTGCTAGAGTCAGCCGCCTAGCGGTATACGAGCAGTACTTC,TRBD2,TRBJ2-7,many,TRBV20-1
CASSLGIGEFTEAFF,TGTGCCAGCAGCTTAGGGATAGGAGAGTTCACTGAAGCTTTCTTT,-,TRBJ1-1,many,TRBV7-9
CASSLGGVQAFF,TGTGCCAGCAGCCTGGGGGGGGTACAGGCTTTCTTT,-,TRBJ1-1,many,TRBV11-2
CASSLSAGAGTGELFF,TGTGCCAGCAGTTTATCGGCGGGAGCTGGCACCGGGGAGCTGTTTTTT,TRBD2,TRBJ2-2,many,TRBV28
CASTERRNPNNEQFF,TGTGCCAGCACCGAAAGGCGGAACCCGAACAATGAGCAGTTCTTC,-,TRBJ2-1,many,TRBV6-1
CASSMPTRRTSGRAGETQYF,TGTGCCAGCAGTATGCCTACCCGGCGGACTAGCGGGAGGGCCGGAGAGACCCAGTACTTC,TRBD2,TRBJ2-5,many,TRBV6-2/TRBV6-3
CATSDSRQGLYNEQFF,TGTGCCACCAGTGATTCGCGACAGGGCCTTTACAATGAGCAGTTCTTC,TRBD1,TRBJ2-1,many,TRBV24-1
CSATLAEKLYEQYF,TGCAGTGCCACCCTAGCGGAGAAACTCTACGAGCAGTACTTC,TRBD2,TRBJ2-7,many,TRBV20-1
CSVLQDRAVNTGELFF,TGCAGCGTTTTACAAGACAGGGCCGTGAACACCGGGGAGCTGTTTTTT,TRBD1,TRBJ2-2,many,TRBV29-1
CASFRTLEASEAFF,TGTGCCAGCTTCCGGACACTGGAGGCGAGTGAAGCTTTCTTT,-,TRBJ1-1,many,TRBV27
CASSPLVGRGTYEQYF,TGTGCCAGCAGCCCACTCGTGGGCAGGGGGACCTACGAGCAGTACTTC,TRBD1,TRBJ2-7,many,TRBV3-1
CAIKEGGFSNQPQHF,TGTGCCATCAAGGAGGGCGGATTTAGCAATCAGCCCCAGCATTTT,-,TRBJ1-5,once,TRBV10-3
CASSRRPGTSGSQPALEQYF,TGTGCCAGCAGCCGACGCCCCGGGACTAGCGGATCACAGCCTGCATTAGAGCAGTACTTC,TRBD2,TRBJ2-7,many,TRBV12-3/TRBV12-4
CASSLNPGGTEAFF,TGTGCCAGCAGCTTAAATCCGGGAGGGACTGAAGCTTTCTTT,-,TRBJ1-1,many,TRBV7-2
CASSLNSGSPYEQFF,TGTGCCAGCAGTTTAAATAGCGGGAGTCCCTATGAGCAGTTCTTC,TRBD2,TRBJ2-1,-,TRBV12-3/TRBV12-4
CSARGSGPNGASTDTQYF,TGCAGTGCTAGAGGGTCAGGACCTAACGGGGCTAGCACAGATACGCAGTATTTT,-,TRBJ2-3,many,TRBV20-1
CASRSSGTGETGELFF,TGTGCCAGCAGGAGTTCCGGGACAGGGGAAACCGGGGAGCTGTTTTTT,TRBD1,TRBJ2-2,few,TRBV6-4
CASSQRERKETQYF,TGTGCCAGCAGTCAGCGGGAGAGAAAAGAGACCCAGTACTTC,TRBD2,TRBJ2-5,-,TRBV28
CASSTSTGGGQSPLHF,TGTGCCAGCAGTACCTCGACAGGGGGAGGTCAATCACCCCTCCACTTT,TRBD1,TRBJ1-6,many,TRBV12-3/TRBV12-4
CASSPLTGVPSYNEQFF,TGTGCCAGCAGCCCGTTGACAGGGGTACCTTCCTACAATGAGCAGTTCTTC,TRBD1,TRBJ2-1,many,TRBV12-3/TRBV12-4
CASSRGGAGGQPQHF,TGTGCCAGCAGTCGGGGGGGCGCAGGGGGACAGCCCCAGCATTTT,TRBD1,TRBJ1-5,many,TRBV12-3/TRBV12-4
CASSQGGRSEAFF,TGTGCCAGCAGCCAGGGCGGACGTAGTGAAGCTTTCTTT,-,TRBJ1-1,-,TRBV3-1
CASSLEGFRDLNNEQFF,TGTGCCAGCAGCTTGGAGGGATTCCGGGATTTAAACAATGAGCAGTTCTTC,-,TRBJ2-1,many,TRBV7-9
CASGPRASDEQFF,TGTGCCAGCGGCCCCAGAGCCTCGGATGAGCAGTTCTTC,-,TRBJ2-1,many,TRBV6-1
CASSQGTSSYNEQFF,TGCGCCAGCAGCCAAGGGACTAGCTCCTACAATGAGCAGTTCTTC,TRBD2,TRBJ2-1,few,TRBV4-1
CASSLAPVMGTAEAFF,TGTGCCAGCAGCTTAGCTCCAGTCATGGGGACAGCTGAAGCTTTCTTT,TRBD1,TRBJ1-1,many,TRBV7-9
CASSHRPYGYTF,TGTGCCAGCAGCCACAGACCCTATGGCTACACCTTC,-,TRBJ1-2,many,TRBV3-1
CATKGDLFGYTF,TGTGCCACCAAGGGGGACCTTTTTGGCTACACCTTC,-,TRBJ1-2,few,TRBV24-1
CASRGFSYEQYF,TGTGCCAGCAGAGGATTCTCCTACGAGCAGTACTTC,-,TRBJ2-7,many,TRBV7-9
CSARAGAGVYNEQFF,TGCAGTGCTAGAGCGGGAGCGGGAGTCTACAATGAGCAGTTCTTC,TRBD2,TRBJ2-1,few,TRBV20-1
CASRDRRNGYTF,TGTGCCAGCCGGGACCGACGAAACGGCTACACCTTC,-,TRBJ1-2,-,TRBV19
CASSLQGFAYNEQFF,TGTGCCAGCAGCCTCCAGGGGTTTGCCTACAATGAGCAGTTCTTC,-,TRBJ2-1,many,TRBV28
CASSPQQTLTDTQYF,TGTGCCAGCTCACCACAGCAGACCCTAACAGATACGCAGTATTTT,-,TRBJ2-3,-,TRBV18
CASSLTLPGGINYGYTF,TGTGCCAGCAGCTTAACCCTCCCAGGGGGGATAAACTATGGCTACACCTTC,TRBD1,TRBJ1-2,few,TRBV11-2
CSARRDRGASNTIYF,TGCAGTGCTAGACGCGACAGGGGAGCTTCAAACACCATATATTTT,TRBD1,TRBJ1-3,many,TRBV20-1
CASSPEGLNTEAFF,TGTGCCAGTAGCCCAGAGGGCCTTAACACTGAAGCTTTCTTT,-,TRBJ1-1,many,TRBV19
CASSLGRFLEDEQFF,TGTGCCAGCAGCTTGGGCCGCTTCCTAGAGGATGAGCAGTTCTTC,-,TRBJ2-1,-,TRBV5-1
CASRDFWTANTGELFF,TGTGCCAGCAGGGACTTTTGGACAGCGAACACCGGGGAGCTGTTTTTT,-,TRBJ2-2,many,TRBV12-3/TRBV12-4
CASREGDRGRTEAFF,TGTGCCAGCAGGGAGGGGGACAGGGGACGCACTGAAGCTTTCTTT,TRBD1,TRBJ1-1,many,TRBV12-3/TRBV12-4
CASMAKAGEAEAFF,TGTGCCAGCATGGCGAAGGCCGGGGAGGCTGAAGCTTTCTTT,-,TRBJ1-1,many,TRBV28
CASSPLPFDSYNEQFF,TGTGCCAGCAGCCCCCTTCCGTTCGACTCCTACAATGAGCAGTTCTTC,-,TRBJ2-1,many,TRBV7-6